This T cell receptor beta chain was retrieved from a study of T cells after yellow fever vaccination. As for the study in general: For low cell numbers, libraries were made with SMART-Seq v4 Ultra Low Input. Findings and limits, study-wide: There was a small share of clonotypes that showed up in both the CD4 and CD8 compartments. Abundant clonotypes from the bulk population could get into FACS-sorted repertoires as contaminants.

UMIs were added to TCR cDNA along with a universal primer site when it was made by 5'RACE template switching. TCRdb redid the calling of the 5' RACE reads with MiXCR, one entry per CDR3 protein. The data contain about 130,000 distinct CDR3 sequences, about 8.8% of them singletons. Germline CDR1 SGHTA, CDR2 FQGNSA. This CDR3 is built from 17 residues. Trimming cost V 1 base and J 6 bases; bases outside gene matches: 10. This clonotype was seen only a few times. Its antigen is unknown. The sample here was CD8+ T cells sorted from PBMCs, taken on the day of the yellow fever booster vaccination. V and J are TRBV7-2 and TRBJ2-4; 9 bases are a match to TRBD1. The source of this sequence is a man aged 18 to 35 who received the YFV17D yellow fever vaccine. CDR3 residues: CASSLDHRRQGGNIQYF. As DNA, the CDR3 is TGTGCCAGCAGCTTAGACCACCGAAGACAGGGGGGAAACATTCAGTACTTC.